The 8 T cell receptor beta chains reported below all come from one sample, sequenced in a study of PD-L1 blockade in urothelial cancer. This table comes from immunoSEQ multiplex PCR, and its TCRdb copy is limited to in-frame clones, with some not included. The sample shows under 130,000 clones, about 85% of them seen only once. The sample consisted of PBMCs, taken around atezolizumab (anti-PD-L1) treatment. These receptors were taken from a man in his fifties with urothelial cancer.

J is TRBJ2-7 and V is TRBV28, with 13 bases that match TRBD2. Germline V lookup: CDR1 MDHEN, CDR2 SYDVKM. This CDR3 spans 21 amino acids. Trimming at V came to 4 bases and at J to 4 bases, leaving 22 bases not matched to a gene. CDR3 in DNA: TGTGCCAGCAGTTCAACAACAACCGGGACTAGCGGGGCCGTGTTCCCGTACGAGCAGTACTTC. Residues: CASSSTTTGTSGAVFPYEQYF.

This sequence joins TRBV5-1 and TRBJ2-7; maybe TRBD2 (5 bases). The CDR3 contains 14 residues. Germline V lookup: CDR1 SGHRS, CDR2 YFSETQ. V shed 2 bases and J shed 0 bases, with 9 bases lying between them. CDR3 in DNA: TGCGCCAGCAGCTTATACGGGGACTCCTACGAGCAGTACTTC. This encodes CASSLYGDSYEQYF. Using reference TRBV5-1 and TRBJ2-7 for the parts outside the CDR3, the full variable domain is KAGVTQTPRYLIKTRGQQVTLSCSPISGHRSVSWYQQTPGQGLQFLFEYFSETQRNKGNFPGRFSGRQFSNSRSEMNVSTLELGDSALYLCASSLYGDSYEQYFGPGTRLTVT.

Here the CDR3 reads CASSSRTGSTGELFF. In DNA, the CDR3 is TGTGCCAGCAGCTCACGGACAGGGTCCACCGGGGAGCTGTTTTTT. The V call is TRBV7-6, the J call TRBJ2-2; 8 bases align to TRBD1. With 4 bases clipped from V and 4 bases from J, the junction kept 5 bases outside the gene matches. In germline, CDR1 is SGHVS, CDR2 FNYEAQ. The CDR3 loop spans 15 amino acids.

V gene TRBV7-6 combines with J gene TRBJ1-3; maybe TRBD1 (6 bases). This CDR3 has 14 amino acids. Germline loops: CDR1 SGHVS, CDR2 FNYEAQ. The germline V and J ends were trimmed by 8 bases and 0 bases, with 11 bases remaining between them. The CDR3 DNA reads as TGTGCCAGCGGTACAGGGTCCTCTGGAAACACCATATATTTT. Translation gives CASGTGSSGNTIYF.

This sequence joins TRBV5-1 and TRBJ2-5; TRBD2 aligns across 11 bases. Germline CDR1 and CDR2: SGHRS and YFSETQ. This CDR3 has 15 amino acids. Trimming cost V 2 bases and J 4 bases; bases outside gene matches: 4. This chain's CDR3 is CASSLTGTSGETQYF. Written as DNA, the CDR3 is TGCGCCAGCAGCTTAACCGGGACTAGCGGAGAGACCCAGTACTTC.

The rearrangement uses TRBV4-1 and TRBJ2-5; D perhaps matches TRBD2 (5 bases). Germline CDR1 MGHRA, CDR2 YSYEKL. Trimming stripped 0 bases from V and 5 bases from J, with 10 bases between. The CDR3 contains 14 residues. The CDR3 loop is CASSQDPQRETQYF. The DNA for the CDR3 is TGCGCCAGCAGCCAAGATCCCCAGCGGGAGACCCAGTACTTC.

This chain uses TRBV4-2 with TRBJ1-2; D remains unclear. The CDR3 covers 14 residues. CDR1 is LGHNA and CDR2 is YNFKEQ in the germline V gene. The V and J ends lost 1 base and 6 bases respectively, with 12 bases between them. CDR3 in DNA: TGTGCCAGCAGCCAAGTAGATCGGGTTGATGGCTACACCTTC. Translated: CASSQVDRVDGYTF.

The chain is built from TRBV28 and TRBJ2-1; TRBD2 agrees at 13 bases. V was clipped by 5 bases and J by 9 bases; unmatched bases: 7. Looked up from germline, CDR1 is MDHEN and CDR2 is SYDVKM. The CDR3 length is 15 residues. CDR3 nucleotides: TGTGCCAGCAGTGTGGGACTAGCGGGATTGGGTGAGCAGTTCTTC. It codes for CASSVGLAGLGEQFF. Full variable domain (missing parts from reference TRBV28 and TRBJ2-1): DVKVTQSSRYLVKRTGEKVFLECVQDMDHENMFWYRQDPGLGLRLIYFSYDVKMKEKGDIPEGYSVSREKKERFSLILESASTNQTSMYLCASSVGLAGLGEQFFGPGTRLTVL.